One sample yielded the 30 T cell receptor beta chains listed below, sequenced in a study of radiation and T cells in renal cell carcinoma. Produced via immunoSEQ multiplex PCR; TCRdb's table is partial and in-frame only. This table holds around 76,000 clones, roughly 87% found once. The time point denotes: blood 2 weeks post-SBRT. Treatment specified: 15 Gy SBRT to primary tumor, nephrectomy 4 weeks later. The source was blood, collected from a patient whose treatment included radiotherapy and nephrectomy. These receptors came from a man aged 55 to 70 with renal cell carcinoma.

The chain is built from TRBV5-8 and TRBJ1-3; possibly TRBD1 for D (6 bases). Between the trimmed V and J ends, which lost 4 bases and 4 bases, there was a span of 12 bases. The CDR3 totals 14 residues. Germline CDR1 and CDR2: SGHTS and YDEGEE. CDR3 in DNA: TGTGCCAGCAGCCTCCTGGGGGGCGGAAACACCATATATTTT. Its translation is CASSLLGGGNTIYF.

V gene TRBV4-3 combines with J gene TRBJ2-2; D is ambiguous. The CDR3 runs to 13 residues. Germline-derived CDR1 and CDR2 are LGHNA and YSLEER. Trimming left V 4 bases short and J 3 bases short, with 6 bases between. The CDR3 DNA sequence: TGCGCCAGCAGCCCTGGTTACACCGGGGAGCTGTTTTTT. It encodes CASSPGYTGELFF.

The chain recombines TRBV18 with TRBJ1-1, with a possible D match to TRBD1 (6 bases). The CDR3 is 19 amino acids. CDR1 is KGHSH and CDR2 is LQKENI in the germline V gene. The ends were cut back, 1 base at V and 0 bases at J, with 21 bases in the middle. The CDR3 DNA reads TGTGCCAGCTCACCACTCTTGGCTACAGGGAAGGACATGAACACTGAAGCTTTCTTT. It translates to CASSPLLATGKDMNTEAFF.

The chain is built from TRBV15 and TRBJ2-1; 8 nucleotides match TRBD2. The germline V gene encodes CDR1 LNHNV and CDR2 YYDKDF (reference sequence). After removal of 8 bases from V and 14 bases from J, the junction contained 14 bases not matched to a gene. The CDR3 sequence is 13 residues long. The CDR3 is CATSKERELRKFF. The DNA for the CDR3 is TGTGCCACCTCTAAGGAGCGGGAGTTACGTAAGTTCTTC.

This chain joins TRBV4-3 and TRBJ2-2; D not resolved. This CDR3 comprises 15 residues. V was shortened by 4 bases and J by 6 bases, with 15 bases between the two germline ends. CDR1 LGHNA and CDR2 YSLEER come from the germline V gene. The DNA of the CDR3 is TGCGCCAGCAGCCGCGGTATAGGCTTGGCCGGGGAGCTGTTTTTT. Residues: CASSRGIGLAGELFF.

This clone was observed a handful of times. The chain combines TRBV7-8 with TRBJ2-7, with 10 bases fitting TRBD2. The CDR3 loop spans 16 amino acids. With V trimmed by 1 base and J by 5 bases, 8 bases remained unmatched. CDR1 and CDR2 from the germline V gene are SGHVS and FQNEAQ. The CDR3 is CASSLGLAGVSHEQYF. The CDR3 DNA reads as TGTGCCAGCAGCTTAGGGCTAGCGGGAGTAAGCCACGAGCAGTACTTC.

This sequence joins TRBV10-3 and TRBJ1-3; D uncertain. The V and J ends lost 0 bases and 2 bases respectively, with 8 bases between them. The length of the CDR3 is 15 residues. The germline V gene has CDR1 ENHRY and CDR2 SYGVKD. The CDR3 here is CAISESLGAGNTIYF. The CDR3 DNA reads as TGTGCCATCAGTGAGTCCCTGGGAGCTGGAAACACCATATATTTT.

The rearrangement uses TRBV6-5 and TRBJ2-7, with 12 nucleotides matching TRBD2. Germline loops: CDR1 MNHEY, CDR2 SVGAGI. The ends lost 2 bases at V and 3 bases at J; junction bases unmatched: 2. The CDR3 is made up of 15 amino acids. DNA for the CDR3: TGTGCCAGCAGTTACAGACTAGCGGGAGTCTACGAGCAGTACTTC. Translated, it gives CASSYRLAGVYEQYF.

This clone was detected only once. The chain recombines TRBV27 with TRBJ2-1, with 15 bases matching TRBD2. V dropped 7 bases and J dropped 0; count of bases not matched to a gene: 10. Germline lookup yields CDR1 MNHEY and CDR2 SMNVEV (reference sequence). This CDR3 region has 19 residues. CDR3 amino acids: CASTKRTSGGVSSYNEQFF. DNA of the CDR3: TGTGCCAGCACCAAACGGACTAGCGGGGGGGTTAGCTCCTACAATGAGCAGTTCTTC.

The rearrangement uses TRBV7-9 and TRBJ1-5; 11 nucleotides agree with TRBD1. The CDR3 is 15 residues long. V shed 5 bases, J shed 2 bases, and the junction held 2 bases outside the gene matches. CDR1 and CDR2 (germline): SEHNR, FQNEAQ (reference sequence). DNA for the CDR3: TGTGCCAGCAGCGGACAGGGGGCGGGCAATCAGCCCCAGCATTTT. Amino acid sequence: CASSGQGAGNQPQHF. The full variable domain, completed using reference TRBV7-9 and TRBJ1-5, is DTGVSQNPRHKITKRGQNVTFRCDPISEHNRLYWYRQTLGQGPEFLTYFQNEAQLEKSRLLSDRFSAERPKGSFSTLEIQRTEQGDSAMYLCASSGQGAGNQPQHFGDGTRLSIL.

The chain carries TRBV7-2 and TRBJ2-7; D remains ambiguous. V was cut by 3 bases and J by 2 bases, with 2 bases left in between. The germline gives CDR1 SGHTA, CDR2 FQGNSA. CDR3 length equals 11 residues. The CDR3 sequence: CASSFTYEQYF. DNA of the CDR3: TGTGCCAGCAGCTTCACCTACGAGCAGTACTTC.

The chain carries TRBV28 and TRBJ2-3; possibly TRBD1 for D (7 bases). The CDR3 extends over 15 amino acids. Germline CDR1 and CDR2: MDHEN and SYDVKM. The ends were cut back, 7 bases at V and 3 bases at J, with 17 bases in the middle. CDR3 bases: TGTGCCAGCACCGTGGCAGGGGGGAGGACAGATACGCAGTATTTT. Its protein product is CASTVAGGRTDTQYF.

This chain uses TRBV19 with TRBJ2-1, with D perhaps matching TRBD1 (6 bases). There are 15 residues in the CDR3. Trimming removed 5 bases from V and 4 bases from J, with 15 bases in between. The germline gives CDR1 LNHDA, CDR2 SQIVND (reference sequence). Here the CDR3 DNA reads TGTGCCAGTAGTTGGTTACCGGGACATTACAATGAGCAGTTCTTC. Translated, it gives CASSWLPGHYNEQFF.

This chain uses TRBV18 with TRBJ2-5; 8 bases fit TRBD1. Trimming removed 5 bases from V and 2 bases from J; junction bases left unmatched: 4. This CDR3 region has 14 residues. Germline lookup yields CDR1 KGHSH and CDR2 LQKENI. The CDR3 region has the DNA TGTGCCAGCTCAAGGACAGGGCCACAAGAGACCCAGTACTTC. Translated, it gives CASSRTGPQETQYF. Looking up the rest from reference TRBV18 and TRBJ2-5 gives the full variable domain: NAGVMQNPRHLVRRRGQEARLRCSPMKGHSHVYWYRQLPEEGLKFMVYLQKENIIDESGMPKERFSAEFPKEGPSILRIQQVVRGDSAAYFCASSRTGPQETQYFGPGTRLLVL.

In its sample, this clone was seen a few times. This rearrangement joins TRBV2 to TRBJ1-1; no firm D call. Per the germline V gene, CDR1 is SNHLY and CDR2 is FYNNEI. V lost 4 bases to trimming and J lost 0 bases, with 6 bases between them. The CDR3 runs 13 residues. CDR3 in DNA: TGTGCCAGCAGTGTTAACGTGAACACTGAAGCTTTCTTT. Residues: CASSVNVNTEAFF.

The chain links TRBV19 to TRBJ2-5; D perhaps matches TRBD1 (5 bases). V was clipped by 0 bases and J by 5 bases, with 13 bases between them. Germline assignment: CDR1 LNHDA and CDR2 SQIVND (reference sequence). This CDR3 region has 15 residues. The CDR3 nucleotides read TGTGCCAGTAGTATAGACAGGGTTTCAACGGAGACCCAGTACTTC. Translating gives CASSIDRVSTETQYF.

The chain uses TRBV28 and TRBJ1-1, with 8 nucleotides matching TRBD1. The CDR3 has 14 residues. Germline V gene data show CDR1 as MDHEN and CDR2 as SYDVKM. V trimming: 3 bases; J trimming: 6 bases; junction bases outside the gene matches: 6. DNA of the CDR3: TGTGCCAGCAGTTTGACAGGGGATCCCGCTGAAGCTTTCTTT. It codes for CASSLTGDPAEAFF.

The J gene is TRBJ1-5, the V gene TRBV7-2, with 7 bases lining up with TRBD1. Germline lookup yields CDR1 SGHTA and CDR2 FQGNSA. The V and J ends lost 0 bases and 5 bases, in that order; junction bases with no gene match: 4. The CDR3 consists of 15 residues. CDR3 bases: TGTGCCAGCAGCTTAGCACAGGGGATGGATCAGCCCCAGCATTTT. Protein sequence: CASSLAQGMDQPQHF.

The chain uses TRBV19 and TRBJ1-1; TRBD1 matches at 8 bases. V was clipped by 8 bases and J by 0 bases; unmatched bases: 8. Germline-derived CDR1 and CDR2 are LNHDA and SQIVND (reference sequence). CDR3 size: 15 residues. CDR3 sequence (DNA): TGTGCCAGTTCCCAGGGGGCATCAATGAACACTGAAGCTTTCTTT. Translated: CASSQGASMNTEAFF.

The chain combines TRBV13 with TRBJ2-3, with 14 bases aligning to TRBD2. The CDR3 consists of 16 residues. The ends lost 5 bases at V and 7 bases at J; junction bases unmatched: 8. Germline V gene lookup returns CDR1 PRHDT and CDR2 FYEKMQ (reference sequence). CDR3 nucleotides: TGTGCCAGCAGCGTAAGACTAGCGGGAGGGCTTAATACGCAGTATTTT. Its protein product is CASSVRLAGGLNTQYF.

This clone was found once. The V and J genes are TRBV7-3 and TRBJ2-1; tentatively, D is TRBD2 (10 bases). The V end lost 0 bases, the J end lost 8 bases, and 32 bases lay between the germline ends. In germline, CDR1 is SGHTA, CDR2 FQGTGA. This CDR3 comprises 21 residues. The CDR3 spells CASSLTYNTGGLAGAHYEQFF. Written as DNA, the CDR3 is TGTGCCAGCAGCTTAACCTATAATACAGGGGGCCTAGCGGGAGCCCATTATGAGCAGTTCTTC.

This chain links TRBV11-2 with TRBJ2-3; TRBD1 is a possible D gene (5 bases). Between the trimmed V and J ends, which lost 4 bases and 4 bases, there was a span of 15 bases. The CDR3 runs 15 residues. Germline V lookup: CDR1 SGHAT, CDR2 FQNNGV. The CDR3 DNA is TGTGCCAGCAGCTCACCCCAGGGTCCCCCAGATACGCAGTATTTT. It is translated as CASSSPQGPPDTQYF.

CDR3 region: CASSLQGGNQPQHF. The CDR3 region has the DNA TGTGCCAGTAGTCTACAGGGTGGCAATCAGCCCCAGCATTTT. The rearrangement uses TRBV19 and TRBJ1-5; a possible D gene is TRBD1 (6 bases). Germline lookup yields CDR1 LNHDA and CDR2 SQIVND (reference sequence). The CDR3 loop spans 14 amino acids. V was pared by 5 bases and J by 2 bases, with 10 bases between.

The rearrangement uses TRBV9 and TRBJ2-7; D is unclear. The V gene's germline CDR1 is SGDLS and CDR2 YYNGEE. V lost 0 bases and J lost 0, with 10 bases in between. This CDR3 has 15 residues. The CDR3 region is CASSVDEGLSYEQYF. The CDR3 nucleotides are TGTGCCAGCAGCGTAGACGAAGGGCTCTCCTACGAGCAGTACTTC.

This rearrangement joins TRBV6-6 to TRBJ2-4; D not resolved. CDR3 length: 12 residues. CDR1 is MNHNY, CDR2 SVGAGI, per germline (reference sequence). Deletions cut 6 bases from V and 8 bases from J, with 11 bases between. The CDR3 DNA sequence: TGTGCCAGCAGAGACACACAGTACATTCAGTACTTC. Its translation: CASRDTQYIQYF.

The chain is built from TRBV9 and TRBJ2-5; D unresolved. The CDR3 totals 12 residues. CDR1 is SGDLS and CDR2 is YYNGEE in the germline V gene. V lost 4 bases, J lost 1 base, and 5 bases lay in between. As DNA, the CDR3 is TGTGCCAGCAGCCCCGGCCAAGAGACCCAGTACTTC. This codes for CASSPGQETQYF.

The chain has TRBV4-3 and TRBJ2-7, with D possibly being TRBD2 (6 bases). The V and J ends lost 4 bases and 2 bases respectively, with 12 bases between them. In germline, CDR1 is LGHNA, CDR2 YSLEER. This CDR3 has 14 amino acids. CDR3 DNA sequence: TGCGCCAGCAGCCGGGACTGGGGCGCCTACGAGCAGTACTTC. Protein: CASSRDWGAYEQYF.

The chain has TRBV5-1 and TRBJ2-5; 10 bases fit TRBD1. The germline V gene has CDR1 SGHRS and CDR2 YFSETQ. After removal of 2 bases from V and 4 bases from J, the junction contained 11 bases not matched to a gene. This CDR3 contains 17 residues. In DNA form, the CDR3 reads TGCGCCAGCAGCTTTAAGACGGGGACAGGGGAGAGAGAGACCCAGTACTTC. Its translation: CASSFKTGTGERETQYF.

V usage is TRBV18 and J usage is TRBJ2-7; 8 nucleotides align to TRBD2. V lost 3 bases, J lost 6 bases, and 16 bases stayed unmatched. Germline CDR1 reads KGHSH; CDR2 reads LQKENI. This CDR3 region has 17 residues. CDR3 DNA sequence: TGTGCCAGCTCACCCAGGGTTGCGGCGGGAGGCCAGGGCGAGCAGTACTTC. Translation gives CASSPRVAAGGQGEQYF.

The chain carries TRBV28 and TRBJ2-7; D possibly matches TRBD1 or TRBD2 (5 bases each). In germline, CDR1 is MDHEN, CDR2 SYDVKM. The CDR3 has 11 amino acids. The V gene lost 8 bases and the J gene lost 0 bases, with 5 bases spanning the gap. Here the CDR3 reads CASGGSYEQYF. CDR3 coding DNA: TGTGCCAGCGGGGGCTCCTACGAGCAGTACTTC.